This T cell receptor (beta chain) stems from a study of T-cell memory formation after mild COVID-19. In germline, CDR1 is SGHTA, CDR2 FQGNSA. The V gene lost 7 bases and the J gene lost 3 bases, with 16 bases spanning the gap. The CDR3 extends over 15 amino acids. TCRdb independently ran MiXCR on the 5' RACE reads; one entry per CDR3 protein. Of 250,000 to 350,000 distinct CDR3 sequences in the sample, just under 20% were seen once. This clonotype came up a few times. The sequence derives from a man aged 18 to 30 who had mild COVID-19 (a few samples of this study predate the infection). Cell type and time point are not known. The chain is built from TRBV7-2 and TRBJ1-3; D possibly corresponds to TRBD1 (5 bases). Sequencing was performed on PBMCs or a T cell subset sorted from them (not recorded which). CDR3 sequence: CASTSDDSGGNTIYF. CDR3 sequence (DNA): TGTGCCAGCACATCGGACGACAGCGGTGGAAACACCATATATTTT.